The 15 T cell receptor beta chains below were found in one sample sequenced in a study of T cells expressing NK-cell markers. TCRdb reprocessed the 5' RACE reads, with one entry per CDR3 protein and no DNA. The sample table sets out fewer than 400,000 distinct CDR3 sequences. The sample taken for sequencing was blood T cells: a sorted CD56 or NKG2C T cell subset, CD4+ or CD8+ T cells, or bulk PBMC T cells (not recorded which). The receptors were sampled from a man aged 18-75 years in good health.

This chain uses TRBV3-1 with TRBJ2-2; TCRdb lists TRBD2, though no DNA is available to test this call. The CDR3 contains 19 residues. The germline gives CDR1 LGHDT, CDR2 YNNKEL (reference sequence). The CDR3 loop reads CASRPRWALAAPSTGELFF.

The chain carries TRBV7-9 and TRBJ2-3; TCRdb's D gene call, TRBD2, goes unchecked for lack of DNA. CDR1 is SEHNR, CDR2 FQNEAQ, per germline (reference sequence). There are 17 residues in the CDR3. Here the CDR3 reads CASNSPGTFLSSDTQYF. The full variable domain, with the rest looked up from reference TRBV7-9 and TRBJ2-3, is DTGVSQNPRHKITKRGQNVTFRCDPISEHNRLYWYRQTLGQGPEFLTYFQNEAQLEKSRLLSDRFSAERPKGSFSTLEIQRTEQGDSAMYLCASNSPGTFLSSDTQYFGPGTRLTVL.

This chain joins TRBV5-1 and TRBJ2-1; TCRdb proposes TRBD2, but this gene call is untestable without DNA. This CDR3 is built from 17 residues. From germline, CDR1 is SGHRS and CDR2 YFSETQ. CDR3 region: CASSLAPAGGIYNEQFF.

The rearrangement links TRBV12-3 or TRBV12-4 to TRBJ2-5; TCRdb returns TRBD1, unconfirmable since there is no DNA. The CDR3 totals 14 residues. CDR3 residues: CASTSHGGMETQYF.

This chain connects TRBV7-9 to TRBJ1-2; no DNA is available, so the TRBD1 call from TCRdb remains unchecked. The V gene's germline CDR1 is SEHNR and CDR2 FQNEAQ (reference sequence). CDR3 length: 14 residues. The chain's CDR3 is CASSGTGNIYGYTF.

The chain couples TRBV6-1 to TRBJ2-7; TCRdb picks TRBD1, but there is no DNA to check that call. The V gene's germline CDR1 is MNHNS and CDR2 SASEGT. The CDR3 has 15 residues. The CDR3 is CASSPRQGVSYEQYF.

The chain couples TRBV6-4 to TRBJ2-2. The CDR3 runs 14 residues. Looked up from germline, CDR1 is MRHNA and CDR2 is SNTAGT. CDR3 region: CASSERTSSGELFF.

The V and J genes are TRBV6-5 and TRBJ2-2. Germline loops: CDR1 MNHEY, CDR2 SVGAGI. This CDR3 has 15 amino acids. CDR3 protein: CASSYRQAYTGELFF.

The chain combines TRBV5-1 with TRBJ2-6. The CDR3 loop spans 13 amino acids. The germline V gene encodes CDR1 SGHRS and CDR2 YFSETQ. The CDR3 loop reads CASSSLGANVLTF.

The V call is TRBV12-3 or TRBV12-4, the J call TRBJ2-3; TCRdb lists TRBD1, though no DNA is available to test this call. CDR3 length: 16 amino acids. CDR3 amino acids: CASSTRFGRYTDTQYF.

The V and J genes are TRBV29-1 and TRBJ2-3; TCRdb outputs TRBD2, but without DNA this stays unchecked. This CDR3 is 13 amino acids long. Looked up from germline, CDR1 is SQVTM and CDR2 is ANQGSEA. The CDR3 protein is CSVEDSLAAAQYF.

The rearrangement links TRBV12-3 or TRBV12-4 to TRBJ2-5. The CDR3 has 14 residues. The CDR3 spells CASSFGTTGETQYF.

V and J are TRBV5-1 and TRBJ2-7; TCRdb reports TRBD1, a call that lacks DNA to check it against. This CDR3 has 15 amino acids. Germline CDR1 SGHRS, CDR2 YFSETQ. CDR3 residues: CASSLGTEIEYEQYF.

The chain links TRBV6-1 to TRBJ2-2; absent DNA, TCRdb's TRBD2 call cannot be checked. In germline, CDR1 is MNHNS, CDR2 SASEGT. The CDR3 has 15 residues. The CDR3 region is CASTIAGSHTGELFF.

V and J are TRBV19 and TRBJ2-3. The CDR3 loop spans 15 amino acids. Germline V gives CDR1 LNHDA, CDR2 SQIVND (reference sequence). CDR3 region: CASSINQVGTDTQYF.